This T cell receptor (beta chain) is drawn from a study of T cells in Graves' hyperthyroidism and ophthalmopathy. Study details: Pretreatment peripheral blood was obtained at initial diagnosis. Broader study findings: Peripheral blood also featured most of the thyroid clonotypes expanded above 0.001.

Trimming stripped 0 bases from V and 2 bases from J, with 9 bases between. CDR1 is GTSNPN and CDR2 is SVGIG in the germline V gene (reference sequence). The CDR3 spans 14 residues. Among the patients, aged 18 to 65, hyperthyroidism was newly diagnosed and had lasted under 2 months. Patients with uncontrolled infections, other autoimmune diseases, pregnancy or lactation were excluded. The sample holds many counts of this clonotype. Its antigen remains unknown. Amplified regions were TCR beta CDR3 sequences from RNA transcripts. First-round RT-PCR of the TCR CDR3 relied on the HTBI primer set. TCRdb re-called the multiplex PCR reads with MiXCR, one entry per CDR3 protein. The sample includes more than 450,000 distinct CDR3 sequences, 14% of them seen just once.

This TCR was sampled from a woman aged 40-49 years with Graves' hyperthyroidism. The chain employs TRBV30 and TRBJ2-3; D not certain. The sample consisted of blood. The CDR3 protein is CAWSVMGYTDTQYF. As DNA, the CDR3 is TGTGCCTGGAGTGTAATGGGATACACAGATACGCAGTATTTT.